A single sample is the source of the 19 T cell receptor beta chains below, sequenced in a study of blood T cell repertoires in COVID-19. Data came from immunoSEQ multiplex PCR; TCRdb stores just in-frame clones and leaves some out. Found here are roughly 110,000 clones, less than 90% of them singletons; the top ten hold around 4.4%. The sequenced sample consisted of peripheral blood. The receptors shown here come from a human donor in a cohort sampled during active COVID-19.

This sequence joins TRBV7-3 and TRBJ2-1, with D maybe TRBD2 (5 bases). V lost 5 bases and J lost 6, with 14 bases in between. Germline V gives CDR1 SGHTA, CDR2 FQGTGA. The CDR3 has 14 amino acids. The CDR3: CASSRERTLNEQFF. The DNA for the CDR3 is TGTGCCAGCAGCCGCGAACGGACTCTCAATGAGCAGTTCTTC.

V is TRBV6-5 and J is TRBJ2-5, with D tentatively TRBD2 (7 bases). V lost 6 bases, J lost 5 bases, and 19 bases lay in between. Germline CDR1 reads MNHEY; CDR2 reads SVGAGI. The CDR3 is 15 amino acids. The CDR3 loop is CASSYKGGQGETQYF. The CDR3 region has the DNA TGTGCCAGCAGCTATAAGGGGGGGCAGGGGGAGACCCAGTACTTC.

This clone was seen once. The rearrangement joins TRBV7-9 to TRBJ1-2; 10 nucleotides match TRBD1. V lost 0 bases, J lost 3 bases, and 1 base stayed unmatched. CDR1 and CDR2 (germline): SEHNR, FQNEAQ (reference sequence). The CDR3 is made up of 15 amino acids. CDR3 sequence: CASSLAGTGDYGYTF. The CDR3, as DNA: TGTGCCAGCAGCTTAGCGGGGACAGGGGACTATGGCTACACCTTC.

The chain couples TRBV5-1 to TRBJ1-3; 8 nucleotides match TRBD1. Per the germline V gene, CDR1 is SGHRS and CDR2 is YFSETQ. This CDR3 comprises 16 residues. V shed 4 bases and J 3 bases; nucleotides not matched to a gene: 9. The CDR3 is CASSDSGGAGGNTIYF. CDR3 sequence (DNA): TGCGCCAGCAGCGATTCAGGGGGCGCGGGTGGAAACACCATATATTTT. The full variable domain, rest sourced from reference TRBV5-1 and TRBJ1-3, is KAGVTQTPRYLIKTRGQQVTLSCSPISGHRSVSWYQQTPGQGLQFLFEYFSETQRNKGNFPGRFSGRQFSNSRSEMNVSTLELGDSALYLCASSDSGGAGGNTIYFGEGSWLTVV.

This chain connects TRBV10-2 to TRBJ1-2; perhaps TRBD1 as D (5 bases). The V end lost 6 bases, the J end lost 7 bases, and 15 bases lay between the germline ends. Per the germline V gene, CDR1 is WSHSY and CDR2 is SAAADI. The CDR3 runs 13 residues. The DNA of the CDR3 is TGCGCCAGCAGAGAGCAACTTCAGGGTGGCTACACCTTC. Residues: CASREQLQGGYTF.

The rearrangement uses TRBV7-2 and TRBJ2-2; weak D call: TRBD2 (6 bases). Trimming took 1 base from V and 5 from J, leaving 14 bases between them. Germline values: CDR1 SGHTA, CDR2 FQGNSA. The CDR3 covers 16 residues. This CDR3 reads CASSLVAVRGTGELFF. The CDR3, as DNA: TGTGCCAGCAGCTTAGTAGCGGTCCGTGGGACCGGGGAGCTGTTTTTT. Complete variable domain (other parts from reference TRBV7-2 and TRBJ2-2): GAGVSQSPSNKVTEKGKDVELRCDPISGHTALYWYRQSLGQGLEFLIYFQGNSAPDKSGLPSDRFSAERTGGSVSTLTIQRTQQEDSAVYLCASSLVAVRGTGELFFGEGSRLTVL.

This chain joins TRBV9 and TRBJ2-1; the match to TRBD2 covers 10 bases. The length of the CDR3 is 17 residues. The V gene's germline CDR1 is SGDLS and CDR2 YYNGEE. The V and J ends lost 0 bases and 5 bases, in that order; junction bases with no gene match: 8. The CDR3 nucleotides read TGTGCCAGCAGCGTAGCTAGCGGGAGTGTCGGGGACAATGAGCAGTTCTTC. It specifies CASSVASGSVGDNEQFF.

V is TRBV7-2 and J is TRBJ2-3; 10 nucleotides agree with TRBD2. The CDR3 spans 16 residues. CDR1 SGHTA and CDR2 FQGNSA come from the germline V gene. J was trimmed by 6 bases and V by 3 bases; bases with no gene match: 9. CDR3 in amino acids: CASSFTDLAGADTQYF. The CDR3 DNA is TGTGCCAGCAGCTTCACAGATCTAGCGGGAGCCGATACGCAGTATTTT. The entire variable domain, with the rest obtained from reference TRBV7-2 and TRBJ2-3, is as follows: GAGVSQSPSNKVTEKGKDVELRCDPISGHTALYWYRQSLGQGLEFLIYFQGNSAPDKSGLPSDRFSAERTGGSVSTLTIQRTQQEDSAVYLCASSFTDLAGADTQYFGPGTRLTVL.

The chain uses TRBV27 and TRBJ2-3; D is unresolved. Germline lookup yields CDR1 MNHEY and CDR2 SMNVEV (reference sequence). There are 13 residues in the CDR3. V lost 2 bases, J lost 2 bases, and 5 bases lay in between. The CDR3 bases are TGTGCCAGCAGTTTAGTCCTCACAGATACGCAGTATTTT. It specifies CASSLVLTDTQYF.

The chain links TRBV27 to TRBJ2-5; TRBD2 matches at 9 bases. V was pared by 5 bases and J by 5 bases, with 9 bases of the junction left unmatched. The CDR3 contains 15 residues. Germline loops: CDR1 MNHEY, CDR2 SMNVEV (reference sequence). The CDR3 loop reads CASSMPGLATETQYF. CDR3 nucleotide sequence: TGTGCCAGCAGTATGCCGGGACTAGCCACCGAGACCCAGTACTTC.

This chain joins TRBV4-2 and TRBJ1-1; 8 bases agree with TRBD1. V lost 4 bases, J lost 7 bases, and 14 bases stayed unmatched. CDR3 length equals 16 residues. In germline, CDR1 is LGHNA, CDR2 YNFKEQ. The DNA of the CDR3 is TGTGCCAGCAGCCCTCCGCCAGGACAGGGACTCCTTGAAGCTTTCTTT. Protein product: CASSPPPGQGLLEAFF.

This clone came up once. V is TRBV6-6 and J is TRBJ1-3; a weak D match, TRBD1 (5 bases). Germline V gene lookup returns CDR1 MNHNY and CDR2 SVGAGI (reference sequence). V lost 6 bases and J lost 2, with 14 bases in between. This CDR3 has 15 amino acids. The CDR3 sequence is CASSPDSTTGNTIYF. Here the CDR3 DNA reads TGTGCCAGCAGCCCCGACAGTACCACTGGAAACACCATATATTTT.

This chain uses TRBV19 with TRBJ1-3; TRBD1 might be the D (5 bases). Trimming cost V 10 bases and J 0 bases, with 13 bases left between them. In germline, CDR1 is LNHDA, CDR2 SQIVND (reference sequence). The CDR3 covers 14 residues. Here the CDR3 DNA reads TGTGCCACCCAGGACACGTACTCTGGAAACACCATATATTTT. As protein: CATQDTYSGNTIYF.

This clone was counted between two and nine times. The chain employs TRBV7-2 and TRBJ2-5; D perhaps matches TRBD1 (6 bases). Trimming cost V 2 bases and J 2 bases, with 9 bases left between them. This CDR3 region has 14 residues. Looked up from germline, CDR1 is SGHTA and CDR2 is FQGNSA. This chain's CDR3 is CASSLSRGQETQYF. In nucleotides, the CDR3 is TGTGCCAGCAGCTTATCCAGGGGTCAAGAGACCCAGTACTTC.

The chain couples TRBV6-2 or TRBV6-3 to TRBJ1-1; D is perhaps TRBD1 (6 bases). Germline-derived CDR1 and CDR2 are MNHEY and SVGEGT. The CDR3 length is 13 residues. Trimming cost V 2 bases and J 6 bases, with 10 bases left between them. The CDR3 nucleotides are TGTGCCAGCAGTTACACAGGGCTCCCTGAAGCTTTCTTT. Its protein is CASSYTGLPEAFF.

The rearrangement joins TRBV7-3 to TRBJ2-1; 7 nucleotides agree with TRBD1. CDR3 size: 16 residues. V lost 1 base, J lost 5 bases, and 8 bases stayed unmatched. Germline loops: CDR1 SGHTA, CDR2 FQGTGA. CDR3 in DNA: TGTGCCAGCAGCTTAATATCCGGGACAGTTGACAATGAGCAGTTCTTC. Amino acids: CASSLISGTVDNEQFF.

The CDR3 protein is CASSTSSGSINEQFF. CDR3 bases: TGTGCCAGCAGCACTTCTAGCGGGAGCATAAATGAGCAGTTCTTC. This sequence joins TRBV5-4 and TRBJ2-1, with 10 bases aligning to TRBD2. With V trimmed by 4 bases and J by 7 bases, 8 bases remained unmatched. Germline CDR1 and CDR2: SGHNT and YYREEE (reference sequence). CDR3 length equals 15 residues. The whole variable domain, remainder taken from reference TRBV5-4 and TRBJ2-1, is ETGVTQSPTHLIKTRGQQVTLRCSSQSGHNTVSWYQQALGQGPQFIFQYYREEENGRGNFPPRFSGLQFPNYSSELNVNALELDDSALYLCASSTSSGSINEQFFGPGTRLTVL.

The gene calls are TRBV9 and TRBJ2-2; D possibly corresponds to TRBD2 (6 bases). Germline CDR1 is SGDLS and CDR2 is YYNGEE. This CDR3 is 16 amino acids long. The V gene lost 4 bases and the J gene lost 0 bases, with 13 bases spanning the gap. The CDR3 DNA follows: TGTGCCAGCAGCCCTCGGTGGGAGGCGAACACCGGGGAGCTGTTTTTT. It yields the protein CASSPRWEANTGELFF. Using reference TRBV9 and TRBJ2-2 for the parts outside the CDR3, the full variable domain is DSGVTQTPKHLITATGQRVTLRCSPRSGDLSVYWYQQSLDQGLQFLIQYYNGEERAKGNILERFSAQQFPDLHSELNLSSLELGDSALYFCASSPRWEANTGELFFGEGSRLTVL.

The chain couples TRBV5-5 to TRBJ1-1; a possible D gene is TRBD1 (6 bases). CDR1 and CDR2 from the germline V gene are SGHKS and YYEKEE (reference sequence). Trimming removed 2 bases at V and 1 base at J, with 9 bases between. CDR3 length: 14 residues. As DNA, the CDR3 is TGTGCCAGCAGCTTCCGGACAGAGAACACTGAAGCTTTCTTT. It yields the protein CASSFRTENTEAFF.